Below, 19 T cell receptor beta chains from the same sample are listed, as sequenced in a study of Tregs in tolerant kidney transplant recipients. Libraries were prepared by immunoSEQ multiplex PCR; TCRdb keeps only in-frame clonotypes and omits some of them. Among approximately 50,000 clones listed, about 90% were seen once. The nonmyeloablative bone marrow transplants came from related graft donors, with transient mixed chimerism. The sequences come from CD8+ T cells from blood (PBMCs), collected 24 months after the transplant. Receptors originate from a human patient who received a combined kidney and bone marrow transplant. Some of these T cells may belong to the graft donor.

This rearrangement joins TRBV30 to TRBJ2-5; D is ambiguous. This CDR3 has 16 amino acids. V lost 3 bases and J 5 bases, leaving 22 bases between the germline ends. Germline values: CDR1 GTSNPN, CDR2 SVGIG (reference sequence). CDR3 nucleotides: TGTGCCTGGAGCCAAAAAGTGACTTCCGATTTTGAGACCCAGTACTTC. Amino acid sequence: CAWSQKVTSDFETQYF.

As concerns this clone: Mismatch with germline at one junction end may stem from a read error. J is TRBJ2-3 and V is TRBV4-2; 14 bases line up with TRBD2. CDR1 and CDR2 from the germline V gene are LGHNA and YNFKEQ. The CDR3 consists of 17 residues. The CDR3 region is CAGSQVTSGGATDTQYF. The DNA for the CDR3 is TGTGCCGGCAGCCAAGTGACTAGCGGGGGGGCCACAGATACGCAGTATTTT.

This clone was detected only once. The rearrangement links TRBV28 to TRBJ1-2, with D unresolved. The CDR3 has 15 amino acids. V shed 5 bases and J shed 8 bases, with 21 bases lying between them. Germline CDR1 MDHEN, CDR2 SYDVKM. CDR3 residues: CASSPRYIGFGGYTF. The DNA of the CDR3 is TGTGCCAGCAGTCCCAGATACATCGGGTTCGGCGGCTACACCTTC.

The DNA for the CDR3 is TGTGCCAGCAGCCATACACCGGGACAAGGGTTAACCTACGAGCAGTACTTC. Translated, it gives CASSHTPGQGLTYEQYF. V gene TRBV4-2 combines with J gene TRBJ2-7; D might be TRBD1 (6 bases). The V end was cut by 3 bases, the J end by 2 bases, with 20 bases between. CDR3 size: 17 residues. The germline V gene encodes CDR1 LGHNA and CDR2 YNFKEQ.

The chain couples TRBV19 to TRBJ2-5; 8 bases fit TRBD2. The CDR3 has 13 residues. The germline V gene has CDR1 LNHDA and CDR2 SQIVND (reference sequence). With 8 bases clipped from V and 4 bases from J, the junction kept 6 bases outside the gene matches. CDR3 protein: CASRSGGGETQYF. Here the CDR3 DNA reads TGTGCCAGTCGTTCGGGGGGGGGAGAGACCCAGTACTTC.

The J gene is TRBJ2-4, the V gene TRBV6-4; D not resolved. V lost 2 bases to trimming and J lost 0 bases, with 8 bases between them. Per the germline V gene, CDR1 is MRHNA and CDR2 is SNTAGT. The CDR3 runs 15 residues. This CDR3 is CASSDPSIAKNIQYF. Here the CDR3 DNA reads TGTGCCAGCAGTGACCCGAGTATAGCCAAAAACATTCAGTACTTC.

The rearrangement uses TRBV7-9 and TRBJ2-2; maybe TRBD2 (5 bases). The CDR3 contains 16 residues. Between the trimmed V and J ends, which lost 5 bases and 0 bases, there was a span of 13 bases. The germline V gene has CDR1 SEHNR and CDR2 FQNEAQ (reference sequence). As DNA, the CDR3 is TGTGCCAGCAGCCAGGAGGAAACGTCGAACACCGGGGAGCTGTTTTTT. As protein: CASSQEETSNTGELFF.

This chain connects TRBV11-2 to TRBJ1-6; D gene ambiguous. Germline CDR1 and CDR2: SGHAT and FQNNGV. Trimming pared 5 bases from V and 5 bases from J, leaving 7 bases between. The CDR3 sequence is 13 residues long. Here the CDR3 DNA reads TGTGCCAGCAGCGTCAGCGATAATTCACCCCTCCACTTT. Amino acid sequence: CASSVSDNSPLHF.

The rearrangement joins TRBV7-9 to TRBJ1-1; TRBD1 might be the D (5 bases). V was shortened by 8 bases and J by 3 bases, with 10 bases between the two germline ends. CDR3 length equals 12 residues. Germline loops: CDR1 SEHNR, CDR2 FQNEAQ (reference sequence). For the CDR3, the DNA is TGTGCCAGCGCATCGGGGGACACTGAAGCTTTCTTT. Translation: CASASGDTEAFF.

Regarding this clone: The junction departs from germline at one end; a sequencing error may be responsible. The chain has TRBV19 and TRBJ1-2, with D possibly TRBD1 on 5 matching bases. This CDR3 has 12 residues. Per germline, CDR1 LNHDA and CDR2 SQIVND (reference sequence). In DNA form, the CDR3 reads TGTGCCAGTAGTACAACGACAGTGTCTCGGGCCTTC. Translated: CASSTTTVSRAF.

The gene calls are TRBV7-9 and TRBJ2-7, with 13 bases lining up with TRBD2. V lost 5 bases, J lost 7 bases, and 5 bases stayed unmatched. The CDR3 spans 14 residues. Germline values: CDR1 SEHNR, CDR2 FQNEAQ (reference sequence). The CDR3 coding sequence is TGTGCCAGCAGCAATGGACTAGCGGGAGTTGAGCAGTACTTC. Its translation: CASSNGLAGVEQYF.

As to this clone: This sample includes further DNA sequences coding for the same CDR3. V gene TRBV2 combines with J gene TRBJ1-6; no clear D. CDR3 length: 14 residues. Germline CDR1 reads SNHLY; CDR2 reads FYNNEI. Trimming shortened V by 4 bases and J by 4 bases, and 8 bases separated the two germline ends. CDR3 loop: CASSARSYNSPLHF. The DNA of the CDR3 is TGTGCCAGCAGTGCAAGGAGTTATAATTCACCCCTCCACTTT.

This chain connects TRBV6-1 to TRBJ2-7, with 9 positions matching TRBD2. Germline CDR1 and CDR2: MNHNS and SASEGT. V gave up 0 bases and J gave up 2 bases; unmatched junction bases: 11. The CDR3 totals 18 residues. CDR3 in amino acids: CASSEAQGAGGPTYEQYF. The CDR3 DNA is TGTGCCAGCAGTGAAGCGCAGGGAGCGGGAGGCCCCACCTACGAGCAGTACTTC.

V is TRBV4-3 and J is TRBJ2-5; D unresolved. The CDR3 length is 17 residues. V was clipped by 0 bases and J by 0 bases, with 14 bases between them. The germline CDR1 and CDR2 sequences are LGHNA and YSLEER. CDR3 loop: CASSQEAGTEYQETQYF. In nucleotides, the CDR3 is TGCGCCAGCAGCCAAGAGGCTGGAACAGAGTACCAAGAGACCCAGTACTTC.

The gene calls are TRBV7-2 and TRBJ1-2; no reliable D call. The CDR3 length is 15 residues. Germline V gene sequence: CDR1 SGHTA, CDR2 FQGNSA. The V end was cut by 1 base, the J end by 4 bases, with 13 bases between. CDR3 in amino acids: CASSLGAGKFYGYTF. The CDR3 DNA is TGTGCCAGCAGCTTAGGGGCAGGAAAATTCTATGGCTACACCTTC.

The chain uses TRBV9 and TRBJ2-3; 9 nucleotides match TRBD2. The germline V gene has CDR1 SGDLS and CDR2 YYNGEE. The V segment lost 3 bases and the J segment 3 bases; nucleotides outside the gene matches: 5. The CDR3 totals 15 residues. CDR3 DNA: TGTGCCAGCAGCGAGGGACTAGCCCAAACAGATACGCAGTATTTT. Amino acids: CASSEGLAQTDTQYF.

The V call is TRBV6-5, the J call TRBJ1-1; D might be TRBD1 (5 bases). The CDR3 consists of 15 residues. V dropped 0 bases and J dropped 0 bases, with 8 bases sitting between them. CDR1 is MNHEY, CDR2 SVGAGI, per germline. The CDR3 DNA reads as TGTGCCAGCAGTTACTCTGAGACAGTGAACACTGAAGCTTTCTTT. As protein: CASSYSETVNTEAFF.

This clone was seen just once. This chain links TRBV6-5 with TRBJ2-7; maybe TRBD1 (6 bases). The CDR3 runs 13 residues. Trimming cost V 7 bases and J 2 bases, with 12 bases left between them. Germline lookup yields CDR1 MNHEY and CDR2 SVGAGI. The CDR3 sequence is CASTDRKTYEQYF. In nucleotides, the CDR3 is TGTGCCAGCACCGACAGGAAAACCTACGAGCAGTACTTC.

J is TRBJ2-3 and V is TRBV4-3; D gene uncertain. This CDR3 contains 13 residues. The V and J ends lost 2 bases and 4 bases respectively, with 7 bases between them. Germline V gives CDR1 LGHNA, CDR2 YSLEER. The CDR3 region is CASSQSQADTQYF. For the CDR3, the DNA is TGCGCCAGCAGCCAATCGCAGGCAGATACGCAGTATTTT.